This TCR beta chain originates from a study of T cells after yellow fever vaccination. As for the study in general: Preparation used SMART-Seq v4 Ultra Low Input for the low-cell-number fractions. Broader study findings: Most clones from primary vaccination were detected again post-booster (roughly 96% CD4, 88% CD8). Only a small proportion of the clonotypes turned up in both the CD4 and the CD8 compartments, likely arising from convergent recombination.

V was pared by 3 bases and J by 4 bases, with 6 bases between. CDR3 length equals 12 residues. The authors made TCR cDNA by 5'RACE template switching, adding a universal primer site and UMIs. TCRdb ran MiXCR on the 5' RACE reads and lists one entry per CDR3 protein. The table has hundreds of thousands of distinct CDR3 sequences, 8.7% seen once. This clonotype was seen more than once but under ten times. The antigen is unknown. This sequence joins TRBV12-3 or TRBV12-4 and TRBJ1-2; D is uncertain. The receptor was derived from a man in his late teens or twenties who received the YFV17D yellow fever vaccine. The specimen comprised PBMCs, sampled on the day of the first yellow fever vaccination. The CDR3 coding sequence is TGTGCCAGCAGTTTTTCGGCCTATGGCTACACCTTC. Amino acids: CASSFSAYGYTF.